The clone carrying this T cell receptor beta chain was observed many times. The data were taken from a study of early T cells in non-severe SARS-CoV-2 infection. In the study overall: Sequenced material consisted of bulk RNA (from unsorted whole blood), and chains were unpaired.

TCRdb itself ran the 5' RACE reads through MiXCR, one entry per CDR3 protein. In the table there are about 60,000 distinct CDR3 sequences, 8% to 9% of which are singletons. Per germline, CDR1 LGHDT and CDR2 YNNKEL (reference sequence). The CDR3 totals 18 residues. Trimming took 1 base from V and 3 from J, leaving 19 bases between them. This receptor was obtained from an adult who was a healthcare worker with PCR-confirmed SARS-CoV-2 infection or an uninfected control (not recorded which). The sample was whole blood. The gene calls are TRBV3-1 and TRBJ2-1; D is uncertain. CDR3 nucleotide sequence: TGTGCCAGCAGCCAAGGCGGCGGTATAGGGCCCCACTACAATGAGCAGTTCTTC. Protein: CASSQGGGIGPHYNEQFF.